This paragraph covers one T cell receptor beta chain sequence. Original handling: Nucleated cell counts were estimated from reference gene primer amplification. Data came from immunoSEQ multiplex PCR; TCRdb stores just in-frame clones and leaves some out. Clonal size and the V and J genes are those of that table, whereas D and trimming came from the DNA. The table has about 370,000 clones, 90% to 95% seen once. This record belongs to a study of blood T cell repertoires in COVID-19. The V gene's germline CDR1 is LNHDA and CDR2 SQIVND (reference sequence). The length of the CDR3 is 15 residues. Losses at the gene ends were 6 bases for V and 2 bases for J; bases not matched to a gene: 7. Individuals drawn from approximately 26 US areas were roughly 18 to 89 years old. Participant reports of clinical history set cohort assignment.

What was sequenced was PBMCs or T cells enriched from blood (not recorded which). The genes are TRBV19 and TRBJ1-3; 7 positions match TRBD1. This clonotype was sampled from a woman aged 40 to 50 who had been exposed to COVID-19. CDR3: CASRPDRVPGNTIYF. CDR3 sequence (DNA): TGTGCCAGTAGACCCGACAGGGTACCTGGAAACACCATATATTTT. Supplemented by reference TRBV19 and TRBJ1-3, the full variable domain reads DGGITQSPKYLFRKEGQNVTLSCEQNLNHDAMYWYRQDPGQGLRLIYYSQIVNDFQKGDIAEGYSVSREKKESFPLTVTSAQKNPTAFYLCASRPDRVPGNTIYFGEGSWLTVV.